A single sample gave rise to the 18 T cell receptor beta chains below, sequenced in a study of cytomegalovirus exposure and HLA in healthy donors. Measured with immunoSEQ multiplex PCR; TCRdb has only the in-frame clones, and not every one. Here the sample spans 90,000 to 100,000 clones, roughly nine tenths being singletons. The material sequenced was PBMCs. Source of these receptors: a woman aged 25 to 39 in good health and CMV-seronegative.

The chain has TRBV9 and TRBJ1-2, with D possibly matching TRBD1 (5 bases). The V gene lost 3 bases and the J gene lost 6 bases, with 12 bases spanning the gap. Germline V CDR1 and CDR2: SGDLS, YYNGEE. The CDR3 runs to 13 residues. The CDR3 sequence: CASSARTGDGYTF. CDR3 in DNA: TGTGCCAGCAGCGCTAGGACGGGGGATGGCTACACCTTC.

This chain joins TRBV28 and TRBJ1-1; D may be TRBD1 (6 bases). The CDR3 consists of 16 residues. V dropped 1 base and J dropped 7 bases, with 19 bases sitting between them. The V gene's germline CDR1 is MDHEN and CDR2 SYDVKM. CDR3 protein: CASSLSSHLGASEAFF. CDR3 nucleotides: TGTGCCAGCAGTTTATCCTCCCATCTGGGGGCGAGTGAAGCTTTCTTT. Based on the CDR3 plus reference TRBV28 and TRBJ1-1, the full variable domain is DVKVTQSSRYLVKRTGEKVFLECVQDMDHENMFWYRQDPGLGLRLIYFSYDVKMKEKGDIPEGYSVSREKKERFSLILESASTNQTSMYLCASSLSSHLGASEAFFGQGTRLTVV.

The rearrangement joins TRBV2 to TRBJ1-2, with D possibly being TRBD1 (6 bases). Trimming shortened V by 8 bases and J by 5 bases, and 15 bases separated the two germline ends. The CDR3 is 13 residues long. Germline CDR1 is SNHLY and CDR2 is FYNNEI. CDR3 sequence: CASDQLQGYGYTF. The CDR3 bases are TGTGCCAGCGACCAATTACAGGGTTATGGCTACACCTTC. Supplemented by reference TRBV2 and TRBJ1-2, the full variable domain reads EPEVTQTPSHQVTQMGQEVILRCVPISNHLYFYWYRQILGQKVEFLVSFYNNEISEKSEIFDDQFSVERPDGSNFTLKIRSTKLEDSAMYFCASDQLQGYGYTFGSGTRLTVV.

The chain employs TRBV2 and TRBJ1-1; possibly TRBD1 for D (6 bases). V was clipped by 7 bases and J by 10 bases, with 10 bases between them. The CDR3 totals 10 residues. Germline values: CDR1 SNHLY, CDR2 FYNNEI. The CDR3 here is CASIVGGAFF. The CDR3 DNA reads TGTGCCAGCATCGTAGGGGGAGCTTTCTTT.

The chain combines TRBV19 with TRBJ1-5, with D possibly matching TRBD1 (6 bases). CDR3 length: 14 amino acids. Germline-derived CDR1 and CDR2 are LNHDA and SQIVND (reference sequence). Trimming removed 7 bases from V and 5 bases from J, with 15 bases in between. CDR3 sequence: CASTRQATYQPQHF. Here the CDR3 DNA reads TGTGCCAGTACTCGACAGGCTACTTATCAGCCCCAGCATTTT.

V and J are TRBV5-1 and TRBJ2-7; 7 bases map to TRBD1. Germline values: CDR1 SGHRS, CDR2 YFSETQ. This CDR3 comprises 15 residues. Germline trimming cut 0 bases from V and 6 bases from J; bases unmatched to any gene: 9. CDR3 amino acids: CASSLGGTDPFEQYF. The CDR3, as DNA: TGCGCCAGCAGCTTGGGTGGGACAGATCCGTTCGAGCAGTACTTC.

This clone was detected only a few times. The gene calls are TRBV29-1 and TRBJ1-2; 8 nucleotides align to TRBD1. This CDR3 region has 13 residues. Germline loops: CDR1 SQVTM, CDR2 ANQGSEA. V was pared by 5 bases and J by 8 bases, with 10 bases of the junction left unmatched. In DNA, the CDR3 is TGCAGCGTTCGGACAGGGATTTTTGAAGGCTACACCTTC. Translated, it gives CSVRTGIFEGYTF.

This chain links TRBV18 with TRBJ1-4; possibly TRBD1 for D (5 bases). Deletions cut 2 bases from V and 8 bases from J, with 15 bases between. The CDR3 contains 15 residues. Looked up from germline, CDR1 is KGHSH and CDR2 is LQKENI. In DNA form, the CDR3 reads TGTGCCAGCTCACCAGGACGACAGATTGGCGAAAAACTGTTTTTT. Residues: CASSPGRQIGEKLFF.

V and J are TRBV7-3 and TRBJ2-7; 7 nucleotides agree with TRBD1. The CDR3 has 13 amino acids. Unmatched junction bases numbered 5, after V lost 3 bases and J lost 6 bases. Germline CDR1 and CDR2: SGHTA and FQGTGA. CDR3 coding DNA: TGTGCCAGCAGCTTGCAGGGGGTAGGCGAGCAGTACTTC. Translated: CASSLQGVGEQYF.

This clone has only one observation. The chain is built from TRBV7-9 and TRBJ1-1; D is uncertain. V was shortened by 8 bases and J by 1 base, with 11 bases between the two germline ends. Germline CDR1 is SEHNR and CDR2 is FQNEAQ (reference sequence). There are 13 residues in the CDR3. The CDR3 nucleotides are TGTGCCAGCCGGAGGGCAGCGAACACTGAAGCTTTCTTT. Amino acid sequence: CASRRAANTEAFF.

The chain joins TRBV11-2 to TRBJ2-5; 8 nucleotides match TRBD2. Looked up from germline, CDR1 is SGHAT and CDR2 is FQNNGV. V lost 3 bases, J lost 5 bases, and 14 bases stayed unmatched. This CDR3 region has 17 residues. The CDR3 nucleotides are TGTGCCAGCAGCTTGATCTTGTCAGCGGGGGATCACGAGACCCAGTACTTC. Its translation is CASSLILSAGDHETQYF.

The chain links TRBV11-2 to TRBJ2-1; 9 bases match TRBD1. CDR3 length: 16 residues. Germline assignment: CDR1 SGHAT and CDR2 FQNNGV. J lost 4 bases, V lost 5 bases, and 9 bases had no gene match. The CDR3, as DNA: TGTGCCAGCAGCAATAGAGCTGGGACAGGGTACAATGAGCAGTTCTTC. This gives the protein CASSNRAGTGYNEQFF.

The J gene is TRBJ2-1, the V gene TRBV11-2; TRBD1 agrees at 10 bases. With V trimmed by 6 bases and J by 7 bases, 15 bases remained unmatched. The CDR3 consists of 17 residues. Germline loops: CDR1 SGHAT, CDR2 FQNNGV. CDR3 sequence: CASRQIRRQGALNEQFF. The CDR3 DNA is TGTGCCAGCAGACAAATAAGGAGACAGGGGGCATTGAATGAGCAGTTCTTC.

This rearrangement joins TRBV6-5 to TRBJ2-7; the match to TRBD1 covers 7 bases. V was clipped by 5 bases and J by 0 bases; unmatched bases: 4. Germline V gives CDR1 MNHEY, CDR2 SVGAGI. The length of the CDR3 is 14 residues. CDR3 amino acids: CASSNRDSSYEQYF. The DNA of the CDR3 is TGTGCCAGCAGTAATCGGGACAGCTCCTACGAGCAGTACTTC.

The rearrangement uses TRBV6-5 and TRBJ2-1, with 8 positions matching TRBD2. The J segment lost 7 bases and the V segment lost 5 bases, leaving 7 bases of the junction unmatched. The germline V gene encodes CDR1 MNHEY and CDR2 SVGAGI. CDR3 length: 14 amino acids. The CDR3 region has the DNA TGTGCCAGCAGTGACCTAGCGGGTCCAAATGAGCAGTTCTTC. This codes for CASSDLAGPNEQFF.

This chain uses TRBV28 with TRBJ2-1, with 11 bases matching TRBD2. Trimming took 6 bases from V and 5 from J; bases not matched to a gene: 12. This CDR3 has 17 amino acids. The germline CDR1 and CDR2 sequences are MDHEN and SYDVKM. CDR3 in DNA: TGTGCCAGCAGGCTACTAGCGGGAGCCGGGGGGGACAATGAGCAGTTCTTC. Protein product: CASRLLAGAGGDNEQFF. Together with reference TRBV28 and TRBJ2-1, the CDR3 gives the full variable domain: DVKVTQSSRYLVKRTGEKVFLECVQDMDHENMFWYRQDPGLGLRLIYFSYDVKMKEKGDIPEGYSVSREKKERFSLILESASTNQTSMYLCASRLLAGAGGDNEQFFGPGTRLTVL.

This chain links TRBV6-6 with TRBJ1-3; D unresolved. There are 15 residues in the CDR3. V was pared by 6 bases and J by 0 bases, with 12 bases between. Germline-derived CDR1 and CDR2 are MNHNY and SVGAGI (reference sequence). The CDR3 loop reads CASSLDRSSGNTIYF. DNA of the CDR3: TGTGCCAGCAGCCTAGACCGGAGCTCTGGAAACACCATATATTTT.

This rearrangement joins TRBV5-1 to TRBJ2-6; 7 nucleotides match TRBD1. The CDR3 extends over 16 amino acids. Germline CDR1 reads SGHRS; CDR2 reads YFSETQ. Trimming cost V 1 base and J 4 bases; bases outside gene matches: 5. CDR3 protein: CASSLTTGTGANVLTF. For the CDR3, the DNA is TGCGCCAGCAGCTTGACGACAGGGACCGGGGCCAACGTCCTGACTTTC.